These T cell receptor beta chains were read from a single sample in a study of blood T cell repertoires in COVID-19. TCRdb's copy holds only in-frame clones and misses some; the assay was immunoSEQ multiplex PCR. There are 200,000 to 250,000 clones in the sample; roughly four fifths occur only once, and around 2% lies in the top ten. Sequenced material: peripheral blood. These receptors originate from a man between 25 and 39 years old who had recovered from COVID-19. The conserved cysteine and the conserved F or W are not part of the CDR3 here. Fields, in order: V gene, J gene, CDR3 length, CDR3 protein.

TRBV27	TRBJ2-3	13	ASSFRGGGPDTQY
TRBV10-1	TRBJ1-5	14	ASTKRGHWYNQPQH
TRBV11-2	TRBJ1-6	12	ASSRRMDNSPLH
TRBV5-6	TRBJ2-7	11	ASRSTGDYEQY
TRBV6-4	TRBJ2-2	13	ASSEGGGASGELF
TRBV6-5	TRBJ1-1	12	ASSPRTHGAEAF
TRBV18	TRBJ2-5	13	ASSPRTGGGETQY
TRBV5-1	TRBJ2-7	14	ASSLDAGWDFYEQY
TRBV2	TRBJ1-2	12	ASRGVTGTYGYT
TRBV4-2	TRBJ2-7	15	ASSQESPGGGAHEQY
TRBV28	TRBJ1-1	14	ASSLRQGVKGTEAF
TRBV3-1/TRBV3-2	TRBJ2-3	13	ASSQVVDGTDTQY
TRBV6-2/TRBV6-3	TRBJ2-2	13	ASSIGDRESGELF
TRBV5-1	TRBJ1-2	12	ASALGQGTYGYT
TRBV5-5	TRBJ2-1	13	ASSYSGGASNEQF
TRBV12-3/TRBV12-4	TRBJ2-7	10	AGGGSSYEQY
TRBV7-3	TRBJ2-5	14	ASSLMTGGGRETQY
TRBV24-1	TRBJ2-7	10	ATRIQDYEQY
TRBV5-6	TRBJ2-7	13	ASSFYAGGSHEQY
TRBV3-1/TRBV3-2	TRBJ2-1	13	ASSLGTSGSEPKF
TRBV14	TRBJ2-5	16	ASSQGIAGGHSKETQY
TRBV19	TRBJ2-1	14	ASKEAGTGVPHEQF
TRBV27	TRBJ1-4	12	ASSIRGTNEKLF
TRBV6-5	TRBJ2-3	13	ASSSFRPGTDTQY
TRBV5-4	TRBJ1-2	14	ASSSGTGLGNYGYT
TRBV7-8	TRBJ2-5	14	ASSPRGAGAQETQY
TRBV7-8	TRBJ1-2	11	ASSLADRAGYT
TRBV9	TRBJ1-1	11	ASSVTVNTEAF
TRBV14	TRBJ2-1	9	ASSQVSKQF
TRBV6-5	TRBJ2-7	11	ASSYSSLNEQY
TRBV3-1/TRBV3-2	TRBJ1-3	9	ASTGGNTIY
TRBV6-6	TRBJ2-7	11	ASRGRDSYEQY
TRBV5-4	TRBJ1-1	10	ASSSMNTEAF
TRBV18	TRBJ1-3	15	ASSRVSGQASGNTIY
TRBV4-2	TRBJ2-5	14	ASSQDSYFREETQY
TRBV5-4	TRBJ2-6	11	ASSWAGANVLT
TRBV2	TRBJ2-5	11	ATTGLAGVGQY
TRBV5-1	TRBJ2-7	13	ASSAGTSGVSEQY
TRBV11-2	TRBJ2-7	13	ASSLQTGGNYEQY
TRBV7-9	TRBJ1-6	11	ASSFAANSPLH
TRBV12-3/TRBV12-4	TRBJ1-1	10	ASSLWGSEAF
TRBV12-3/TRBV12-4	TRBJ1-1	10	ASSRVNTEAF
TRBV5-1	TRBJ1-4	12	ASSLRTENEKLF
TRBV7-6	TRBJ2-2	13	ASSRGLGSTGELF
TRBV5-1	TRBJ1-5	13	ASSLAGGSNQPQH
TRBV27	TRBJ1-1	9	ASSSLSEAF
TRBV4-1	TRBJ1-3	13	ASSQTTGEGNTIY
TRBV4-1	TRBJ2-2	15	ASSLMPGGIKTGELF
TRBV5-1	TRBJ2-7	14	ASSLAPSGNAYEQY
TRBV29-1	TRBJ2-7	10	SVRQGTYEQY
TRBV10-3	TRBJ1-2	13	AISESGDRSYGYT
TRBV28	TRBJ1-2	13	ASSLVAGWDYGYT
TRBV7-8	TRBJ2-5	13	ASSDRDRVRETQY